This T cell receptor (beta chain) originates from a study of Ad26.COV2.S vaccination and SARS-CoV-2 variants (dated by TCRdb to the early 2020s). Broadly, across the study: Vaccine-arm donors came from COV1001, a multicentre, randomized, double-blind, placebo-controlled phase I-IIa trial of Ad26.COV2.S in healthy adults. Ad26.COV2.S was administered intramuscularly at a dose of 5x10^10 or 1x10^11 viral particles, either as one shot or as two shots given 56 days apart. The specificity and breadth of SARS-CoV-2-reactive T cell receptors after Ad26.COV2.S vaccination were assessed by TCRbeta repertoire sequencing. A total of around 32 samples were included in the TCR-sequenced set, comprising roughly 19 Ad26.COV2.S vaccine recipients, 5 placebo recipients and 8 SARS-CoV-2 convalescent individuals. Participants in the trial were split at random into five groups of five each, receiving low-dose or high-dose Ad26.COV2.S once or twice, or else placebo on both occasions. Investigators did not know the trial group allocation while performing experiments and assessing outcomes.

The immunoSEQ Assay was used to sequence TCRbeta CDR3 regions. After extraction, genomic DNA underwent amplification by bias-controlled multiplex PCR, followed by high-throughput sequencing. The study's own analysis went as follows. To quantify the absolute abundance of each unique TCRbeta CDR3 region, sequences were collapsed and filtered. T cell fraction was estimated by normalization of TCRbeta template counts to usable DNA, with usable DNA being measured through amplification of reference genes present in all nucleated cells. Repertoire TCRs were annotated as SARS-CoV-2-specific when V gene, CDR3 amino acid sequence and J gene were exactly matched to a known reactive TCR set. MIRA supplied the reference SARS-CoV-2 TCR set, which was filtered for enrichment in COVID-19-positive ImmuneCODE repertoires so that public or cross-reactive TCRs were removed. Using the MIRA antigens, annotated TCRs were further analysed by specific ORF or by position within an ORF. Depth was the summed frequency of annotated unique rearrangements, while breadth was defined as annotated unique rearrangements over total unique productive rearrangements. Two-sided Wilcoxon rank-sum tests were applied when comparing TCR breadth between groups. The immuneACCESS repertoire file appears here via TCRdb, limited to in-frame rearrangements. These files lack a portion of the clones; in checked studies, under half of the deficit traces to unresolved V genes, and the cause of the others is not known. D and trimming come from the DNA, and the V and J calls and clone size come from that table. The sample table lists some 300,000 clones, over 80% of them with a count of one. Together, the top ten hold around 2.2% of the sample.

The sample's treatment or condition label, decoded: 15 to 20 received Ad26.COV2.S at low or high dose, single or two shots; five or six received placebo; per-sample allocation not given. Repertoires of vaccine and placebo recipients were sequenced from samples taken on day 63 after the first injection. Between 29 July and 7 August 2020, Cohort 1b enrolled about two dozen adults aged 18-55 years at one site in Boston, USA. As a vaccine, Ad26.COV2.S was a replication-incompetent adenovirus type 26 vector that expressed a prefusion-stabilized SARS-CoV-2 spike protein derived from the original Wuhan strain. The CDR3 spans 15 residues, from the cysteine through the phenylalanine. Only the CDR3 DNA is retained, 45 bases long and in frame from the first base. As encoded in the germline V gene, CDR1 is KGHDR while CDR2 is SFDVKD. V is cut back by 3 bases and J by 4 bases, with 4 bases in the junction unmatched.

Comment on this clone: Its target antigen remains unknown. No base quality information exists; no much larger clone differs at one position.

On the study overall, not on this receptor specifically: According to the authors, total T cell responses may have been underestimated by the TCR breadth and depth analyses. The study was not powered to compare responses between vaccine doses or regimens. Substantial breadth of spike-specific CD8+ and CD4+ T cell responses was reported after vaccination. Comparable non-spike TCR breadth was observed between vaccine and placebo recipients, consistent with only spike being contained in the vaccine. Spike-specific TCR breadth was higher in Ad26.COV2.S recipients than in placebo recipients (P = 0.0014).

The chain links TRBV24-1 with TRBJ2-2, with 7 junctional bases fitting TRBD1. This clonotype was obtained from a person between 18 and 65 years old who received the Ad26.COV2.S COVID-19 vaccine or a placebo. Material: peripheral blood, obtained in a trial of Ad26.COV2.S vaccine versus placebo. The base sequence is TGTGCCACCAGTGATCCCGGGACAGTCACCGGGGAGCTGTTTTTT. Translated, this gives CATSDPGTVTGELFF.